This T cell receptor (beta chain) is drawn from a study of shared clonotypes between healthy human individuals. Germline CDR1 reads MDHEN; CDR2 reads SYDVKM. The CDR3 has 15 residues. The V end was cut by 6 bases, the J end by 1 base, with 15 bases between. The table came from immunoSEQ multiplex PCR; TCRdb's copy has only in-frame clones and leaves some out. The table lists 450,000 to 500,000 clones, about 84% of them singletons. The TCR was taken from a woman in her forties in good health. Some clones in this sample may be carry-over from other donors' samples. This chain uses TRBV28 with TRBJ2-5, with a tentative D call TRBD2 (6 bases). The material sequenced was PBMCs. The CDR3 is CASREGGMPQETQYF. As DNA, the CDR3 is TGTGCCAGCAGGGAGGGCGGGATGCCCCAAGAGACCCAGTACTTC.